This passage covers 15 T cell receptor beta chains from one sample sequenced in a study of radiotherapy plus CTLA-4 blockade in lung cancer. This table comes from immunoSEQ multiplex PCR, and its TCRdb copy is limited to in-frame clones, with some not included. The data hold about 51,000 clones, with around 79% observed a single time. Specimen: peripheral blood, collected from a patient treated with radiotherapy plus ipilimumab. The source is a human donor with non-small cell lung cancer whose response to radiotherapy plus ipilimumab could not be evaluated.

V usage is TRBV7-2 and J usage is TRBJ1-5; 9 bases agree with TRBD1. The CDR3 sequence is 15 residues long. V was clipped by 5 bases and J by 5 bases; unmatched bases: 7. The V gene's germline CDR1 is SGHTA and CDR2 FQGNSA. The CDR3 DNA reads as TGTGCCAGCAGCCCGCAAACAGGGGGCTATCAGCCCCAGCATTTT. The encoded protein is CASSPQTGGYQPQHF.

The chain employs TRBV7-7 and TRBJ2-5; 9 nucleotides match TRBD1. Unmatched junction bases numbered 8, after V lost 1 base and J lost 5 bases. The CDR3 is 16 residues long. CDR1 SSHAT and CDR2 FNYEAQ come from the germline V gene (reference sequence). The CDR3 protein is CASSLGPGQGAETQYF. CDR3 coding DNA: TGTGCCAGCAGCTTAGGCCCGGGACAGGGAGCGGAGACCCAGTACTTC.

The rearrangement joins TRBV5-6 to TRBJ2-5; 11 bases match TRBD1. Looked up from germline, CDR1 is SGHDT and CDR2 is YYEEEE. V shed 4 bases and J 5 bases; nucleotides not matched to a gene: 10. The CDR3 has 16 amino acids. This CDR3 reads CASSPYGQGATETQYF. DNA of the CDR3: TGTGCCAGCAGCCCTTACGGACAGGGGGCGACGGAGACCCAGTACTTC.

J is TRBJ2-3 and V is TRBV5-1, with D perhaps matching TRBD2 (5 bases). The CDR3 runs to 16 residues. Germline assignment: CDR1 SGHRS and CDR2 YFSETQ. V lost 0 bases and J lost 0, with 11 bases in between. DNA for the CDR3: TGCGCCAGCAGCTTGGGAGGGAGAGCTAGCACAGATACGCAGTATTTT. Amino acid sequence: CASSLGGRASTDTQYF.

The V call is TRBV29-1, the J call TRBJ2-7, with D maybe TRBD2 (5 bases). The germline gives CDR1 SQVTM, CDR2 ANQGSEA. The V end was cut by 0 bases, the J end by 2 bases, with 8 bases between. The CDR3 is made up of 13 amino acids. CDR3 sequence (DNA): TGCAGCGTTGAAGACCCGCGGGCCTACGAGCAGTACTTC. Encoded protein: CSVEDPRAYEQYF.

V gene TRBV30 combines with J gene TRBJ2-3, with 12 positions matching TRBD2. The germline V gene encodes CDR1 GTSNPN and CDR2 SVGIG (reference sequence). The J segment lost 4 bases and the V segment lost 0 bases, leaving 8 bases of the junction unmatched. CDR3 length: 17 residues. The CDR3 DNA sequence: TGTGCCTGGAGTGTAGGAGCTAGCGGGAGGGCATCAGATACGCAGTATTTT. This translates into CAWSVGASGRASDTQYF.

This clone was picked up one time. V is TRBV28 and J is TRBJ1-6; a possible D gene is TRBD1 (5 bases). Germline CDR1 reads MDHEN; CDR2 reads SYDVKM. The CDR3 length is 15 residues. Trimming removed 5 bases at V and 5 bases at J, with 13 bases between. CDR3: CASSPLGGDNSPLHF. Written as DNA, the CDR3 is TGTGCCAGCAGTCCCCTGGGAGGGGATAATTCACCCCTCCACTTT. Supplemented by reference TRBV28 and TRBJ1-6, the full variable domain reads DVKVTQSSRYLVKRTGEKVFLECVQDMDHENMFWYRQDPGLGLRLIYFSYDVKMKEKGDIPEGYSVSREKKERFSLILESASTNQTSMYLCASSPLGGDNSPLHFGNGTRLTVT.

The chain carries TRBV7-2 and TRBJ2-5, with D possibly being TRBD2 (6 bases). CDR3 length equals 17 residues. Between the trimmed V and J ends, which lost 5 bases and 4 bases, there was a span of 23 bases. Germline V gives CDR1 SGHTA, CDR2 FQGNSA. The CDR3 DNA is TGTGCCAGCAGCAACCAGGGAGGTGGTCTTACTGGAGAGACCCAGTACTTC. Translated: CASSNQGGGLTGETQYF.

The V gene is TRBV25-1, the J gene TRBJ2-3, with D uncertain. The V gene's germline CDR1 is MGHDK and CDR2 SYGVNS. This CDR3 has 14 residues. Trimming pared 1 base from V and 3 bases from J, leaving 8 bases between. CDR3 amino acids: CASSESFITDTQYF. The CDR3 DNA follows: TGTGCCAGCAGTGAATCTTTTATAACAGATACGCAGTATTTT.

The rearrangement joins TRBV28 to TRBJ1-2; unclear D gene. The CDR3 is 14 amino acids. The germline V gene encodes CDR1 MDHEN and CDR2 SYDVKM. Trimming left V 3 bases short and J 1 base short, with 9 bases between. CDR3 amino acids: CASSFRHNNYGYTF. CDR3 in DNA: TGTGCCAGCAGTTTCAGACACAATAACTATGGCTACACCTTC.

The chain links TRBV28 to TRBJ2-5, with 10 bases lining up with TRBD1. The germline gives CDR1 MDHEN, CDR2 SYDVKM. The CDR3 spans 15 residues. V dropped 6 bases and J dropped 4; count of bases not matched to a gene: 8. The CDR3 protein is CASSRAGTGVETQYF. Written as DNA, the CDR3 is TGTGCCAGCAGCCGCGCCGGGACAGGGGTAGAGACCCAGTACTTC.

This clone was counted a few times. The chain links TRBV6-5 to TRBJ2-5, with 7 bases that match TRBD2. J gave up 2 bases and V 2 bases, and 5 bases lay outside the gene matches. Looked up from germline, CDR1 is MNHEY and CDR2 is SVGAGI. The CDR3 is 15 amino acids. CDR3: CASSYAGDWQETQYF. In DNA, the CDR3 is TGTGCCAGCAGTTACGCGGGAGATTGGCAAGAGACCCAGTACTTC.

The CDR3 loop is CASSTGQGTGYTF. For the CDR3, the DNA is TGTGCCAGTAGTACCGGACAGGGCACTGGCTACACCTTC. The chain carries TRBV19 and TRBJ1-2; 8 positions agree with TRBD1. This CDR3 has 13 amino acids. The germline V gene encodes CDR1 LNHDA and CDR2 SQIVND (reference sequence). V lost 4 bases, J lost 7 bases, and 5 bases stayed unmatched.

This clone was seen a few times. The chain couples TRBV6-6 to TRBJ2-7; 7 bases agree with TRBD2. The CDR3 contains 15 residues. Losses at the gene ends were 6 bases for V and 0 bases for J; bases not matched to a gene: 8. The germline V gene encodes CDR1 MNHNY and CDR2 SVGAGI (reference sequence). This CDR3 is CASSRRGLDSYEQYF. The CDR3 DNA sequence: TGTGCCAGCAGCCGCCGCGGACTAGACTCCTACGAGCAGTACTTC.

A remark on this clone: Sequence at one end of the junction differs from germline and may be a read error. This CDR3 is CAWNPGAPSGYDYTF. CDR3 in DNA: TGTGCCTGGAACCCTGGGGCCCCGTCTGGCTATGACTACACCTTC. The gene calls are TRBV30 and TRBJ1-2; weak D call: TRBD1 (5 bases). The CDR3 runs 15 residues. CDR1 is GTSNPN and CDR2 is SVGIG in the germline V gene (reference sequence).